Listed below are T cell receptor beta chains from one sample, sequenced in a study of blood T cell repertoires in COVID-19. TCRdb keeps only in-frame clones here, not all; method: immunoSEQ multiplex PCR. The sample consists of 360,000 or so clones, about 90% of them appearing once. The sample was PBMCs or T cells enriched from blood (not recorded which). The receptors originated from a woman aged 25 to 45 who had been exposed to COVID-19. Both conserved end residues are part of each CDR3. The D gene is left open where the match is weak. Some rows mark clone size as missing; the rest say once, few, many or name a class of expanded clone.

TRBV2	TRBJ1-6	NA	NA	TGTGCCAGCTCATTGATGGGTTCGGCGGTCAGTTCACCCCTCCACTTT	CASSLMGSAVSSPLHF
TRBV5-1	TRBJ2-3	TRBD1	NA	TGCGCCAGCAGCCAGCGGACAGGGGGCACAGATACGCAGTATTTT	CASSQRTGGTDTQYF
TRBV5-1	TRBJ2-6	NA	NA	TGCGCCAGCAGGGCCGGGTTTGGGGCCAACGTCCTGACTTTC	CASRAGFGANVLTF
TRBV19	TRBJ1-5	TRBD1	few	TGTGCCAGTAGTAGGACAGGGTTAGAGCCCCAGCATTTT	CASSRTGLEPQHF
TRBV28	TRBJ1-5	TRBD1	NA	TGTGCCAGCAGTGCTACGAGGTCAGGGGGCAGGCTTAATCAGCCCCAGCATTTT	CASSATRSGGRLNQPQHF
TRBV18	TRBJ1-5	TRBD1	NA	TGTGCCAGCTCTACCTTTACAGGGGCTAATCAGCCCCAGCATTTT	CASSTFTGANQPQHF
TRBV21-1	TRBJ2-1	NA	few	TGTGCCAGCAGCAAAGGGGGGAACGGACTAGCCAGCTCCTACAATGAGCAGTTCTTC	CASSKGGNGLASSYNEQFF
TRBV29-1	TRBJ2-2	TRBD2	NA	TGCAGCGTTGGCGTGGGACTAGCAACCGGGGAGCTGTTTTTT	CSVGVGLATGELFF
TRBV5-1	TRBJ2-7	TRBD2	NA	TGCGCCAGCAGCTCTCCCCCGGGACTAGCGGGAGGCCCCCCCTACGAGCAGTACTTC	CASSSPPGLAGGPPYEQYF
TRBV11-3	TRBJ2-1	TRBD1	NA	TGTGCCAGCAGCCCCCGCCGGGGGACAGGGTACAATGAGCAGTTCTTC	CASSPRRGTGYNEQFF
TRBV7-3	TRBJ1-1	TRBD1	NA	TGTGCCAGCAGCTTTCGTCCCGGGACAGGGCCGAACACTGAAGCTTTCTTT	CASSFRPGTGPNTEAFF
TRBV5-1	TRBJ1-4	TRBD1	NA	TGCGCCAGCAGCACGGGACAGGGGGCGACTAATGAAAAACTGTTTTTT	CASSTGQGATNEKLFF
TRBV29-1	TRBJ2-7	TRBD2	NA	TGCAGCGTTGGGGGGACTAGCCGTGGATACGAGCAGTACTTC	CSVGGTSRGYEQYF
TRBV11-2	TRBJ2-1	TRBD2	NA	TGTGCCAGCGTACTAGCGGGAACAAGGTACAATGAGCAGTTCTTC	CASVLAGTRYNEQFF
TRBV12-5	TRBJ2-5	NA	NA	TGTGCTAGTGGTTGGCGGGACTGGGAGACCCAGTACTTC	CASGWRDWETQYF
TRBV28	TRBJ1-5	NA	NA	TGTGCCAGCAGTTTTATTGGGGAGGACCAGCCCCAGCATTTT	CASSFIGEDQPQHF
TRBV7-2	TRBJ2-7	NA	once	TGTGCCAGCAGCTTAGTGTCACAGGCCGGGCAGTACTTC	CASSLVSQAGQYF
TRBV7-3	TRBJ2-2	TRBD2	NA	TGTGCCAGCAGCCATGGGACTAGCACCACCGGGGAGCTGTTTTTT	CASSHGTSTTGELFF
TRBV9	TRBJ2-1	TRBD2	NA	TGTGCCAGCAGCGTAGAGCGGGGGGGGTACAATGAGCAGTTCTTC	CASSVERGGYNEQFF
TRBV20-1	TRBJ2-4	TRBD2	NA	TGCAGTGCTAGTCGGGAGGTCAAAAACATTCAGTACTTC	CSASREVKNIQYF
TRBV7-3	TRBJ2-1	NA	NA	TGTGCCAGCAGCTTAACGTCACCAGCGGCACGGCCCTACAATGAGCAGTTCTTC	CASSLTSPAARPYNEQFF
TRBV7-2	TRBJ2-2	NA	NA	TGTGCCAGCAGCCCCCCTCCGGGCGGGGAGCTGTTTTTT	CASSPPPGGELFF
TRBV5-1	TRBJ2-1	TRBD2	NA	TGCGCCAGCAGCCTCGGGACTAGCGGGGCGAATGAGCAGTTCTTC	CASSLGTSGANEQFF
TRBV9	TRBJ1-1	NA	NA	TGTGCCAGCCAACTGACAGAGAACACTGAAGCTTTCTTT	CASQLTENTEAFF
TRBV14	TRBJ2-7	TRBD2	once	TGTGCCAGCAGCCAGTCGGGTAGCGGGCGCGCCTACGAGCAGTACTTC	CASSQSGSGRAYEQYF
TRBV7-6	TRBJ1-1	NA	NA	TGTGCCAGCAGCTGGGGAGTGGGACTGGGGGGGAACACTGAAGCTTTCTTT	CASSWGVGLGGNTEAFF
TRBV7-6	TRBJ2-3	TRBD2	NA	TGTGCCAGCAGCTTAGGGGCGGGAGCCACAGATACGCAGTATTTT	CASSLGAGATDTQYF
TRBV6-1	TRBJ1-1	NA	NA	TGTGCCAGCAGTGAACAAACGGGGGTCACTGAAGCTTTCTTT	CASSEQTGVTEAFF
TRBV7-2	TRBJ2-1	TRBD2	NA	TGTGCCAGCAGCTTAGTGGGACTAGCGGGACCTTACAATGAGCAGTTCTTC	CASSLVGLAGPYNEQFF
TRBV11-3	TRBJ2-1	TRBD2	NA	TGTGCCAGCAGCTTAGAGACTAGCGGGAGGGCCTACAATGAGCAGTTCTTC	CASSLETSGRAYNEQFF
TRBV20-1	TRBJ2-5	NA	NA	TGCAGTGCTAGTAACATTCAAGAGACCCAGTACTTC	CSASNIQETQYF
TRBV6-6	TRBJ1-5	NA	NA	TGTGCCAGCAGCACAAGGGAGGGCAATCAGCCCCAGCATTTT	CASSTREGNQPQHF
TRBV28	TRBJ1-1	NA	NA	TGTGCCAGCAGTTTAGGGAGTGAAGCTTTCTTT	CASSLGSEAFF
TRBV11-3	TRBJ1-2	TRBD1	NA	TGTGCCAGCAGCTTGGGTTTTGGACAGGCCTATGGCTACACCTTC	CASSLGFGQAYGYTF
TRBV7-2	TRBJ1-5	NA	NA	TGTGCCAGCAGCTTCTCAGGGCCCGTCAATCAGCCCCAGCATTTT	CASSFSGPVNQPQHF
TRBV11-3	TRBJ2-4	NA	NA	TGTGCCAGCAGCGCCTCGCCTTCTAAACCTCAGTACTTC	CASSASPSKPQYF
TRBV9	TRBJ2-7	NA	NA	TGTGCCAGCAGCGTAGATAGCGGCTCCTACGAGCAGTACTTC	CASSVDSGSYEQYF
TRBV29-1	TRBJ1-1	TRBD1	NA	TGCAGCGTACAGACAGGGGGCAACACTGAAGCTTTCTTT	CSVQTGGNTEAFF
TRBV28	TRBJ2-1	NA	few	TGTGCCAGCACAGGACAGACCTACAATGAGCAGTTCTTC	CASTGQTYNEQFF
TRBV5-1	TRBJ2-5	NA	NA	TGCGCCAGCAGCTTGGTGGCAGGGTTAGGAGAGACCCAGTACTTC	CASSLVAGLGETQYF
TRBV7-3	TRBJ2-1	NA	NA	TGTGCCAGCAGCCCCGCCTCGAGCGGTTTCTCCTACAATGAGCAGTTCTTC	CASSPASSGFSYNEQFF
TRBV2	TRBJ2-1	NA	NA	TGTGCCAGCAGCCCCATGAGGGAGGTGTTCTTC	CASSPMREVFF
TRBV9	TRBJ1-1	NA	NA	TGTGCCAGCAGCGTAACTCATACCCCGAACACTGAAGCTTTCTTT	CASSVTHTPNTEAFF
TRBV19	TRBJ2-7	TRBD1	few	TGTGCCAGTAGTATTACTGGACAGGGGAGTGCTGAGCAGTACTTC	CASSITGQGSAEQYF
TRBV28	TRBJ2-2	TRBD1	once	TGTGCCAGCAGTTTAAGCCCCGGACAGGGTTGGACCGGGGAGCTGTTTTTT	CASSLSPGQGWTGELFF
TRBV28	TRBJ1-2	TRBD1	NA	TGTGCCAGCAGACAACCGGGACAGGATGGCTACACCTTC	CASRQPGQDGYTF
TRBV27	TRBJ1-6	TRBD1	few	TGTGCCAGCAGTCCCGGGACAGCCGGTTCACCCCTCCACTTT	CASSPGTAGSPLHF
TRBV28	TRBJ2-3	TRBD2	once	TGTGCCAGCAGTGCTCCGGGACTAGCGGTCACAGATACGCAGTATTTT	CASSAPGLAVTDTQYF
TRBV7-2	TRBJ2-1	TRBD2	NA	TGTGCCAGCAGCTTTACTAGCGGGAGCTACAATGAGCAGTTCTTC	CASSFTSGSYNEQFF
TRBV6-1	TRBJ2-7	NA	once	TGTGCCAGCAGTGAAAGAGACAGGAAGGTGCCCAGCTCCTACGAGCAGTACTTC	CASSERDRKVPSSYEQYF
TRBV19	TRBJ2-5	NA	NA	TGTGCCAGTAGTGGGGGGACCCGAAGGGAGACCCAGTACTTC	CASSGGTRRETQYF
TRBV5-1	TRBJ2-7	NA	NA	TGCGCCAGCAGCTTGGGTGTCAGGGTCGGGTACGAGCAGTACTTC	CASSLGVRVGYEQYF
TRBV18	TRBJ1-4	TRBD1	few	TGTGCCAGCTCATCGGATCCGGGACAGGGTGGAAAACTGTTTTTT	CASSSDPGQGGKLFF
TRBV6-5	TRBJ1-5	TRBD1	NA	TGTGCCAGCAACAGGGGGCGGGATCAGCCCCAGCATTTT	CASNRGRDQPQHF
TRBV7-9	TRBJ1-1	NA	NA	TGTGCCAGCAGCCCGACGGGTGGCACTGAAGCTTTCTTT	CASSPTGGTEAFF